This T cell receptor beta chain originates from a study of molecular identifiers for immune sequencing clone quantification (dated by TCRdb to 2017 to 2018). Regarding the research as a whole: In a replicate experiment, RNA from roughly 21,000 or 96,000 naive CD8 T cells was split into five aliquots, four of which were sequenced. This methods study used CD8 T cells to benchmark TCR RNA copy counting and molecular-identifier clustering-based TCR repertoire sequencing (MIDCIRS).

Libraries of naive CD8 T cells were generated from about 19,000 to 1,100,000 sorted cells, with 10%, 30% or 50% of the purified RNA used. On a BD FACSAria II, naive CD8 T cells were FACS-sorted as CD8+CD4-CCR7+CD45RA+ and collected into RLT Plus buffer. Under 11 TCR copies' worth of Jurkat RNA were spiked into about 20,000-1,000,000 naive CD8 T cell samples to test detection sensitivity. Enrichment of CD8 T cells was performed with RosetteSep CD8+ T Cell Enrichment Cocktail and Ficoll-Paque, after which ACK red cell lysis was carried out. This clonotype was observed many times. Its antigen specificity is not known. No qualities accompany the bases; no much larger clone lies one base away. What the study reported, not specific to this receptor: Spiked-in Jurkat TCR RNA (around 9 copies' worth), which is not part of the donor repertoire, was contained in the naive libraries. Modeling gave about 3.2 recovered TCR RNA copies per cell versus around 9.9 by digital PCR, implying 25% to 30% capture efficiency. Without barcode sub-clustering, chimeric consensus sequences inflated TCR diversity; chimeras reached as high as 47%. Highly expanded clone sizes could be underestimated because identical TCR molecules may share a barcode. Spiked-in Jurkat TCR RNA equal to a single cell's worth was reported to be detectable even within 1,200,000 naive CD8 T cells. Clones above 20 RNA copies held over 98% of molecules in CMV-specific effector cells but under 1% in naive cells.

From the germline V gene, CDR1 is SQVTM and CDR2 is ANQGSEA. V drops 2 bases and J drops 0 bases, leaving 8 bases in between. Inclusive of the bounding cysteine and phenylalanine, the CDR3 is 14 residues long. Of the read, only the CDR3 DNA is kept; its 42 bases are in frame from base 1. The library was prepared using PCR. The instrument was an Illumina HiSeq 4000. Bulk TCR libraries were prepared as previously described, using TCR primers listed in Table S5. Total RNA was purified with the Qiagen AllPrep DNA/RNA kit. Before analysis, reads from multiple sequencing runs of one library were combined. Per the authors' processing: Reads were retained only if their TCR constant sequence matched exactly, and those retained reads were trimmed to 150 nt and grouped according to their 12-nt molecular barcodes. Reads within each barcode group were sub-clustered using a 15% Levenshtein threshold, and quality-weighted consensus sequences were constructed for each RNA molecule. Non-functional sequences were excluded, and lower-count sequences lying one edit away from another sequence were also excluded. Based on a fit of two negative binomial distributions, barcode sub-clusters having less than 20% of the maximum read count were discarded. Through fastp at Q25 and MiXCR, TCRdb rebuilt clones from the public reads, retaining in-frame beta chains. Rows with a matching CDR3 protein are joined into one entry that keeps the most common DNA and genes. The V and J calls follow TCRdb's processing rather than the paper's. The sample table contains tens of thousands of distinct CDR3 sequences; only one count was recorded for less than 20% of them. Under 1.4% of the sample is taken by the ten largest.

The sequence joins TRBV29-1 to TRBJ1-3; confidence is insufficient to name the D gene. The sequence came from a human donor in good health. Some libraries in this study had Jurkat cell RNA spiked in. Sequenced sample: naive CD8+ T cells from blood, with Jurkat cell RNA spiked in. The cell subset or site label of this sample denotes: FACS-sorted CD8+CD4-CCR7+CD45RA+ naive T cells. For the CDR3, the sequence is CSVESPVSGNTIYF. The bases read TGCAGCGTTGAATCTCCGGTCTCTGGAAACACCATATATTTT.